The 5 T cell receptor beta chains given below trace back to one sample, sequenced in a study of vaccination and CD4 T cells after COVID-19. Sequencing of DNA taken from cultured CD4+ T cells relied on the Oncomine TCR Beta short-read assay. Genomic DNA was extracted from cultured CD4+ T cells. One entry per CDR3 protein, called by TCRdb with MiXCR from the PCR reads. The top ten clones hold less than 20% of a sample with 10,000 or so distinct CDR3 sequences, roughly 30% of them seen once. No antigen is known for these receptors. The treatment is: approximately 9-day PBMC culture with coronavirus spike peptide pools or control peptides (ViraFEST assay). Investigators obtained the unexposed donor's CD4+ T cells before the COVID-19 pandemic (2011-2018). Material for sequencing was CD4+ T cells from blood, cultured in vitro. These receptors were obtained from a human donor in good health.

This rearrangement joins TRBV5-1 to TRBJ1-2; no clear D gene. Germline CDR1 is SGHRS and CDR2 is YFSETQ. The length of the CDR3 is 13 residues. V dropped 4 bases and J dropped 6 bases, with 13 bases sitting between them. CDR3 sequence: CASSASWMDGYTF. DNA for the CDR3: TGCGCCAGCAGCGCCTCCTGGATGGATGGCTACACCTTC.

This clonotype was detected only a few times. The CDR3 protein is CASSRDREGMNTEAFF. In nucleotides, the CDR3 is TGTGCCAGCAGCCGGGACAGGGAAGGCATGAACACTGAAGCTTTCTTT. The chain employs TRBV7-9 and TRBJ1-1, with TRBD1 matching over 9 bases. Germline V gene sequence: CDR1 SEHNR, CDR2 FQNEAQ (reference sequence). CDR3 length equals 16 residues. Trimming took 5 bases from V and 0 from J; bases not matched to a gene: 7. Supplemented by reference TRBV7-9 and TRBJ1-1, the full variable domain reads DTGVSQNPRHKITKRGQNVTFRCDPISEHNRLYWYRQTLGQGPEFLTYFQNEAQLEKSRLLSDRFSAERPKGSFSTLEIQRTEQGDSAMYLCASSRDREGMNTEAFFGQGTRLTVV.

The chain carries TRBV5-4 and TRBJ2-7, with 10 bases fitting TRBD2. CDR3 length: 15 amino acids. Germline V gives CDR1 SGHNT, CDR2 YYREEE (reference sequence). V dropped 0 bases and J dropped 3; count of bases not matched to a gene: 3. This CDR3 is CASSLVASGSYEQYF. CDR3 sequence (DNA): TGTGCCAGCAGCTTGGTGGCTAGCGGGAGCTACGAGCAGTACTTC.

This clonotype occurred a few times. The V call is TRBV6-1, the J call TRBJ2-5, with TRBD2 identical over 9 bases. The CDR3 is 17 residues long. The trim removed 9 bases at V and 1 base at J, leaving 15 bases unmatched. Per the germline V gene, CDR1 is MNHNS and CDR2 is SASEGT. Here the CDR3 DNA reads TGTGCCAGTATGCTCACGGGCGGGAGGGCCTCCCAAGAGACCCAGTACTTC. Protein sequence: CASMLTGGRASQETQYF.

This clonotype came up a few times. The chain joins TRBV5-4 to TRBJ1-5; a possible D gene is TRBD1 (6 bases). The CDR3 consists of 13 residues. Germline V gene sequence: CDR1 SGHNT, CDR2 YYREEE (reference sequence). The V end lost 4 bases, the J end lost 3 bases, and 8 bases lay between the germline ends. The CDR3 nucleotides are TGTGCCAGCAGCCCAGGGGACAATCAGCCCCAGCATTTT. Its translation is CASSPGDNQPQHF.